This T cell receptor (beta chain) was identified during a study of blood T cell repertoires in COVID-19 (dated by TCRdb to the early 2020s). With regard to the full study: Samples from collaborators originated in the United States, Italy and Spain and spanned both the acute and convalescent phases of COVID-19. The material from the prospective study consisted of cDNA or gDNA derived from T cells, B-cell-depleted T cells, or PBMCs. The dataset comprised deeply sampled blood TCRbeta repertoires from subjects exposed to, actively infected with, or recovered from COVID-19. The samples were drawn from two sources: the first 160 participants of the ongoing ImmuneRACE study, and 950 to 1,500 subjects contributed by 6 global collaborators. Sample metadata almost always included a de-identified subject ID, COVID-19 status, age in years and sex. The repertoires were released in a freely available public database intended as a resource for research on the immune response to SARS-CoV-2. HLA class I and class II types, where available, came from metadata supplied by the sample provider rather than from assay-based typing.

TCRbeta CDR3 regions were amplified from genomic DNA by means of the immunoSEQ Assay, a bias-controlled multiplex PCR. As for the original processing: The number of nucleated cells in each sample was estimated from the amplification of reference gene primers within the assay. To quantify the absolute abundance of each unique TCRbeta CDR3 rearrangement, sequence reads were collapsed and filtered. For each sample, productive Simpson clonality was calculated as the square root of Simpson's diversity index over productive rearrangements. In TCRdb, the immuneACCESS table is reduced to in-frame sequences with V and J assigned. These tables do not hold every clone; where another copy was compared, an unresolved V gene accounts for under half, and the others remain unexplained. V and J calls and clone size are given by that table; D and trimming were obtained from the DNA. The sample contains fewer than 300,000 clones, around 89% of them found a single time. Clones ranked in the top ten supply about 6% of the sample.

V is shortened by 6 bases, J by 0 bases, and the region joining them spans 11 bases. The germline V gene specifies SNHLY as CDR1 and FYNNEI as CDR2. Counted from cysteine to phenylalanine, this CDR3 has 15 amino acids. Solely the CDR3 DNA is kept, with 45 bases framed from the first base. One collaborating source in Seattle enrolled patients while the patients were actively infected and followed the patients over time throughout the course of disease. Whole blood was collected in K2EDTA tubes by collaborating institutions according to the institutions' own protocols. For TCRbeta analysis, collaborators shipped samples in one of three forms: frozen whole blood, isolated PBMCs, or DNA extracted from either of those sample types. Regarding this clone: Its antigen is currently not known. It has no much larger one-base neighbor in the sample; base qualities were not kept.

Study-level results and caveats: How much clinical and demographic metadata was included differed by source and by participant, and the metadata was provided uncurated.

Sequenced material: peripheral blood. This clonotype originated in a woman aged 50 to 65 with COVID-19, enrolled during active disease. In this chain, TRBV2 is recombined with TRBJ1-4, with TRBD1 as a weak D call on 6 bases. CDR3 protein: CASRGQTATNEKLFF. The DNA sequence reads TGTGCCAGCAGAGGACAGACCGCAACTAATGAAAAACTGTTTTTT.